Each of the 21 T cell receptor beta chains below was sequenced from the same sample in a study of cytomegalovirus exposure and HLA in healthy donors. A multiplex PCR was run with 60 Vbeta primers and 13 Jbeta primers. Measured with immunoSEQ multiplex PCR; TCRdb has only the in-frame clones, and not every one. This sample carries about 200,000 clones, 70% to 80% of them seen once, and the ten largest clones take roughly 15%. Sequencing used PBMCs. The receptors derive from a man aged 35 to 55 in good health and CMV-seronegative.

The gene calls are TRBV5-4 and TRBJ2-5; TRBD1 agrees at 8 bases. Germline CDR1 is SGHNT and CDR2 is YYREEE (reference sequence). The CDR3 is 15 residues long. With V trimmed by 6 bases and J by 2 bases, 9 bases remained unmatched. The CDR3 sequence is CASTQGAGLQETQYF. The CDR3 nucleotides read TGTGCCAGCACTCAGGGGGCTGGGCTTCAAGAGACCCAGTACTTC.

V is TRBV20-1 and J is TRBJ2-3, with a possible D match to TRBD2 (5 bases). The V end lost 1 base, the J end lost 6 bases, and 5 bases lay between the germline ends. CDR1 is DFQATT, CDR2 SNEGSKA, per germline (reference sequence). The CDR3 totals 11 residues. CDR3 DNA sequence: TGCAGTGCTAGAGGAGGGGATACGCAGTATTTT. Its protein is CSARGGDTQYF.

This chain connects TRBV7-2 to TRBJ1-6, with D maybe TRBD1 (5 bases). With 7 bases removed from V and 7 bases from J, the gap between germline ends came to 26 bases. Germline CDR1 is SGHTA and CDR2 is FQGNSA. This CDR3 has 18 amino acids. CDR3 DNA: TGTGCCAGCACCCCGTCCGGGGGGTACTCTTCCCGGAATTCACCCCTCCACTTT. Translating gives CASTPSGGYSSRNSPLHF.

The rearrangement links TRBV7-3 to TRBJ2-3; possibly TRBD2 for D (7 bases). Trimming removed 5 bases from V and 6 bases from J, with 24 bases in between. The CDR3 totals 17 residues. From germline, CDR1 is SGHTA and CDR2 FQGTGA. The CDR3 coding sequence is TGTGCCAGCAGCCCCGGGGGCGCGGGGGCCTCCCGGGATACGCAGTATTTT. Encoded protein: CASSPGGAGASRDTQYF.

This clone occurred a few times. The V call is TRBV5-1, the J call TRBJ2-4, with D maybe TRBD1 (6 bases). Trimming left V 7 bases short and J 5 bases short, with 13 bases between. CDR1 is SGHRS, CDR2 YFSETQ, per germline. This CDR3 has 13 residues. The CDR3 bases are TGCGCCAGCTATTGGGACATTGAAAACATTCAGTACTTC. Its translation is CASYWDIENIQYF.

The chain links TRBV5-4 to TRBJ2-7, with D unclear. V lost 0 bases to trimming and J lost 7 bases, with 11 bases between them. The CDR3 runs to 13 residues. CDR1 is SGHNT, CDR2 YYREEE, per germline (reference sequence). In DNA, the CDR3 is TGTGCCAGCAGCTTGGTGGCAGGCAAGGAGCAGTACTTC. Translating it yields CASSLVAGKEQYF. Combining the CDR3 with reference TRBV5-4 and TRBJ2-7 gives the whole variable domain ETGVTQSPTHLIKTRGQQVTLRCSSQSGHNTVSWYQQALGQGPQFIFQYYREEENGRGNFPPRFSGLQFPNYSSELNVNALELDDSALYLCASSLVAGKEQYFGPGTRLTVT.

The chain recombines TRBV13 with TRBJ2-3; D perhaps matches TRBD2 (7 bases). CDR1 PRHDT and CDR2 FYEKMQ come from the germline V gene (reference sequence). V was trimmed by 2 bases and J by 3 bases, leaving 15 bases between them. There are 16 residues in the CDR3. The DNA of the CDR3 is TGTGCCAGCAGCTTAAGGGAGGGGGAGTTGACAGATACGCAGTATTTT. This translates into CASSLREGELTDTQYF.

The chain recombines TRBV11-3 with TRBJ2-5; a possible D gene is TRBD1 (6 bases). TRBJ2-7 explains the end of the DNA better; the J call may be wrong. Germline V gene data show CDR1 as SGHNT and CDR2 as YENEEA. The CDR3 length is 13 residues. This CDR3 reads CASSPGTTYEQYF. For the CDR3, the DNA is TGTGCCAGCAGCCCCGGGACAACCTACGAGCAGTACTTC.

The rearrangement uses TRBV6-6 and TRBJ2-7; TRBD2 aligns across 14 bases. The J segment lost 7 bases and the V segment lost 6 bases, leaving 8 bases of the junction unmatched. The CDR3 totals 15 residues. CDR1 is MNHNY and CDR2 is SVGAGI in the germline V gene (reference sequence). The CDR3 region is CASSPTSGGAREQYF. CDR3 nucleotides: TGTGCCAGCAGCCCGACTAGCGGGGGGGCAAGGGAGCAGTACTTC.

The genes are TRBV19 and TRBJ2-3, with 9 positions matching TRBD2. V shed 6 bases, J shed 1 base, and the junction held 2 bases outside the gene matches. The CDR3 runs to 14 residues. Germline V gives CDR1 LNHDA, CDR2 SQIVND (reference sequence). CDR3 bases: TGTGCCAGTAGGACTAGCGGAGGCACAGATACGCAGTATTTT. Protein sequence: CASRTSGGTDTQYF.

The rearrangement joins TRBV23-1 to TRBJ2-7, with D uncertain. TRBV23-1 is given ORF status, its function remaining uncertain. The CDR3 is 14 amino acids. V was shortened by 0 bases and J by 0 bases, with 6 bases between the two germline ends. In DNA, the CDR3 is TGCGCCAGCAGTCAATCGCCCAGCTCCTACGAGCAGTACTTC. It encodes CASSQSPSSYEQYF.

The chain couples TRBV28 to TRBJ2-1; TRBD1 is a possible D gene (5 bases). Trimming took 2 bases from V and 8 from J, leaving 13 bases between them. Germline assignment: CDR1 MDHEN and CDR2 SYDVKM. The CDR3 length is 14 residues. The CDR3 here is CASSLTAKGDEQFF. CDR3 DNA sequence: TGTGCCAGCAGTTTAACGGCAAAAGGGGATGAGCAGTTCTTC.

The gene calls are TRBV27 and TRBJ1-2; possible D gene TRBD1, 5 bases. V was clipped by 1 base and J by 10 bases, with 13 bases between them. In germline, CDR1 is MNHEY, CDR2 SMNVEV (reference sequence). The CDR3 consists of 13 residues. The CDR3 coding sequence is TGTGCCAGCAGTTTATTGGCAGGGCCCTTCTACACCTTC. This gives the protein CASSLLAGPFYTF.

The rearrangement uses TRBV18 and TRBJ1-1, with TRBD1 matching 8 bases. The CDR3 runs 13 residues. Germline CDR1 reads KGHSH; CDR2 reads LQKENI. Trimming removed 4 bases from V and 4 bases from J; junction bases left unmatched: 2. The CDR3 bases are TGTGCCAGCTCACTAGGACAGGGCACTGAAGCTTTCTTT. It is translated as CASSLGQGTEAFF.

The chain joins TRBV19 to TRBJ1-5, with 7 bases lining up with TRBD1. This CDR3 contains 15 residues. The V gene's germline CDR1 is LNHDA and CDR2 SQIVND (reference sequence). Trimming cost V 3 bases and J 2 bases; bases outside gene matches: 4. CDR3 residues: CASSMKGAGNQPQHF. The DNA of the CDR3 is TGTGCCAGTAGTATGAAGGGGGCTGGCAATCAGCCCCAGCATTTT. Filled out from reference TRBV19 and TRBJ1-5, the complete variable domain reads DGGITQSPKYLFRKEGQNVTLSCEQNLNHDAMYWYRQDPGQGLRLIYYSQIVNDFQKGDIAEGYSVSREKKESFPLTVTSAQKNPTAFYLCASSMKGAGNQPQHFGDGTRLSIL.

As to this clone: The junction departs from the called germline gene at one end, perhaps through a read error. V gene TRBV7-3 combines with J gene TRBJ2-7; 7 nucleotides agree with TRBD1. The CDR3 contains 16 residues. Germline V gene lookup returns CDR1 SGHTA and CDR2 FQGTGA. In DNA form, the CDR3 reads TGTGCCAGCAGCTTAGAAGGCAGGGGGACCCCCTACAAGCAGTACTTC. This codes for CASSLEGRGTPYKQYF.

This clone occurred a few times. The J gene is TRBJ1-1, the V gene TRBV11-1; weak D call: TRBD1 (5 bases). Per germline, CDR1 SGHAT and CDR2 FQDESV (reference sequence). This CDR3 has 13 residues. V was pared by 4 bases and J by 1 base, with 7 bases between. This CDR3 reads CASSSQGNTEAFF. CDR3 nucleotide sequence: TGTGCCAGCAGCTCCCAGGGGAACACTGAAGCTTTCTTT.

This chain connects TRBV30 to TRBJ2-1; TRBD2 aligns across 7 bases. The junction had 5 bases not matched to a gene; V was cut back by 3 bases and J by 0 bases. There are 15 residues in the CDR3. Germline values: CDR1 GTSNPN, CDR2 SVGIG (reference sequence). The CDR3 is CAWRGIAGSYNEQFF. The CDR3 DNA reads as TGTGCCTGGAGAGGGATAGCGGGCTCCTACAATGAGCAGTTCTTC. The variable domain in full, with the rest retrieved from reference TRBV30 and TRBJ2-1, is SQTIHQWPATLVQPVGSPLSLECTVEGTSNPNLYWYRQAAGRGLQLLFYSVGIGQISSEVPQNLSASRPQDRQFILSSKKLLLSDSGFYLCAWRGIAGSYNEQFFGPGTRLTVL.

The rearrangement joins TRBV5-1 to TRBJ2-5; 8 nucleotides line up with TRBD1. V trimming: 4 bases; J trimming: 1 base; junction bases outside the gene matches: 9. The CDR3 runs 16 residues. The V gene's germline CDR1 is SGHRS and CDR2 YFSETQ. In nucleotides, the CDR3 is TGCGCCAGCAGCCCACCGGACAGGGTACCCCAAGAGACCCAGTACTTC. Translation gives CASSPPDRVPQETQYF.

This clone was seen only a few times. The V gene is TRBV27, the J gene TRBJ2-3; D remains ambiguous. The V gene's germline CDR1 is MNHEY and CDR2 SMNVEV (reference sequence). This CDR3 has 15 residues. The V end lost 3 bases, the J end lost 2 bases, and 12 bases lay between the germline ends. The CDR3 DNA reads TGTGCCAGCAGTTTTGCGCGGATTGACACAGATACGCAGTATTTT. Residues: CASSFARIDTDTQYF.

This chain links TRBV13 with TRBJ2-1, with D perhaps TRBD1 (6 bases). The V and J ends lost 0 bases and 9 bases respectively, with 12 bases between them. The CDR3 sequence is 14 residues long. Germline CDR1 is PRHDT and CDR2 is FYEKMQ (reference sequence). CDR3 sequence (DNA): TGTGCCAGCAGCTTAGGGGCAGGGGTTGGTGAGCAGTTCTTC. It encodes CASSLGAGVGEQFF.